One sample yielded the 6 T cell receptor beta chains listed below, sequenced in a study of human T cells and chemical hapten exposure. The time point: pre-sensitization, week 0. Specified treatment: therapeutic diphenylcyclopropenone sensitization with weekly scalp DPC. TCRdb ran MiXCR on the RACE reads and lists one entry per CDR3 protein. The sample gives roughly 380,000 distinct CDR3 sequences, 5.1% of which show up once; around 2.6% is in the top ten. The sequencing used whole blood, collected in connection with sensitization to the hapten diphenylcyclopropenone (DPC). These receptors originate from a woman in her 50s with alopecia areata. Some clones in this sample may be carry-over from other donors' samples.

This clonotype was recorded at least ten times. V usage is TRBV28 and J usage is TRBJ2-5; 10 positions agree with TRBD2. This CDR3 spans 14 amino acids. The V gene's germline CDR1 is MDHEN and CDR2 SYDVKM. The J segment lost 4 bases and the V segment lost 5 bases, leaving 4 bases of the junction unmatched. The DNA of the CDR3 is TGTGCCAGCAGTACCCTAGCGGGAGTAGAGACCCAGTACTTC. This codes for CASSTLAGVETQYF.

The J gene is TRBJ2-1, the V gene TRBV12-3 or TRBV12-4, with D maybe TRBD2 (5 bases). The ends were cut back, 1 base at V and 5 bases at J, with 18 bases in the middle. The CDR3 sequence is 17 residues long. The CDR3, as DNA: TGTGCCAGCAGTTTAGGGTCCCTCTTAGCGATCAACAATGAGCAGTTCTTC. It yields the protein CASSLGSLLAINNEQFF.

This clonotype has at least ten counts. This rearrangement joins TRBV6-5 to TRBJ1-6; D is undetermined. Germline-derived CDR1 and CDR2 are MNHEY and SVGAGI. This CDR3 is 13 amino acids long. Deletions cut 0 bases from V and 9 bases from J, with 6 bases between. CDR3 loop: CASSYSYSSPLHF. The CDR3 bases are TGTGCCAGCAGTTACTCGTACAGTTCACCCCTCCACTTT.

The J gene is TRBJ2-5, the V gene TRBV9; 11 bases line up with TRBD2. CDR3 length: 16 residues. V was pared by 3 bases and J by 4 bases, with 8 bases of the junction left unmatched. The germline V gene encodes CDR1 SGDLS and CDR2 YYNGEE. The CDR3 bases are TGTGCCAGCAGCGAGAGTAGCGGGAGGGCCGGAGAGACCCAGTACTTC. Amino acids: CASSESSGRAGETQYF.

The chain is built from TRBV6-5 and TRBJ2-3, with 7 positions matching TRBD1. The germline V gene encodes CDR1 MNHEY and CDR2 SVGAGI. The CDR3 is made up of 15 amino acids. V trimming: 6 bases; J trimming: 1 base; junction bases outside the gene matches: 7. The CDR3 DNA reads as TGTGCCAGCAGCTACAGGGGTAGTGGCACAGATACGCAGTATTTT. It codes for CASSYRGSGTDTQYF.

This clonotype was observed many times. J is TRBJ1-1 and V is TRBV3-1; 9 nucleotides align to TRBD1. The CDR3 is made up of 14 amino acids. Germline V gene data show CDR1 as LGHDT and CDR2 as YNNKEL (reference sequence). Unmatched junction bases numbered 4, after V lost 3 bases and J lost 5 bases. The chain's CDR3 is CASSHATGGTEAFF. The CDR3, as DNA: TGTGCCAGCAGCCATGCGACAGGGGGAACTGAAGCTTTCTTT.